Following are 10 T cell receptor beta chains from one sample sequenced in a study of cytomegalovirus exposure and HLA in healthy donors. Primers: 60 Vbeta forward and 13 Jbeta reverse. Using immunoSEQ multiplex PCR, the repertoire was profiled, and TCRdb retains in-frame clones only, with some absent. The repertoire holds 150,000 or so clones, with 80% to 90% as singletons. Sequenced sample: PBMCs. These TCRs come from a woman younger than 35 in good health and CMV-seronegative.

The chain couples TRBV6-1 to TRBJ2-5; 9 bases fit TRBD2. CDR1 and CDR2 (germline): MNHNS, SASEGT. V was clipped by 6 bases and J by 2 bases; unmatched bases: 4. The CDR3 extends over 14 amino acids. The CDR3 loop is CASRGLAGQETQYF. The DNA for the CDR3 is TGTGCCAGCAGAGGGCTAGCGGGACAAGAGACCCAGTACTTC.

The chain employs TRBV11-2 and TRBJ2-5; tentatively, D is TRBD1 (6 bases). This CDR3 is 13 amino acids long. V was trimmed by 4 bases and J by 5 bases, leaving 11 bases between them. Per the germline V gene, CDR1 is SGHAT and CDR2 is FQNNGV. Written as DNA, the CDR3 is TGTGCCAGCAGCTGGGACACCGAGGAGACCCAGTACTTC. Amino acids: CASSWDTEETQYF.

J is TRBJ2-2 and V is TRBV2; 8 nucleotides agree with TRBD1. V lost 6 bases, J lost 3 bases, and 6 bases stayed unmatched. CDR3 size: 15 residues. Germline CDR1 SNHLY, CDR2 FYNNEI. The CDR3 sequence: CASSAGQGYTGELFF. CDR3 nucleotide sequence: TGTGCCAGCAGCGCAGGACAGGGATACACCGGGGAGCTGTTTTTT.

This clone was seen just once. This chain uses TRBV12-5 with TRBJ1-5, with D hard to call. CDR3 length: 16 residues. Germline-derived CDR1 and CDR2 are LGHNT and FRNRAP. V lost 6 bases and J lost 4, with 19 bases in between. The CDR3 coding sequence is TGTGCTAGTGGAGACCAAGGCCGCGGGGATAATCAGCCCCAGCATTTT. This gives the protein CASGDQGRGDNQPQHF. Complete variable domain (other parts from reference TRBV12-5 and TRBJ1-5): DARVTQTPRHKVTEMGQEVTMRCQPILGHNTVFWYRQTMMQGLELLAYFRNRAPLDDSGMPKDRFSAEMPDATLATLKIQPSEPRDSAVYFCASGDQGRGDNQPQHFGDGTRLSIL.

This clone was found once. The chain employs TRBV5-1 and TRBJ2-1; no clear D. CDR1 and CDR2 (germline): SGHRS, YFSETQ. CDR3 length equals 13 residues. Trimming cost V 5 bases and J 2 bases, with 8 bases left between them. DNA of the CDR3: TGCGCCAGCAGTCTGGGCCCCTACAATGAGCAGTTCTTC. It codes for CASSLGPYNEQFF.

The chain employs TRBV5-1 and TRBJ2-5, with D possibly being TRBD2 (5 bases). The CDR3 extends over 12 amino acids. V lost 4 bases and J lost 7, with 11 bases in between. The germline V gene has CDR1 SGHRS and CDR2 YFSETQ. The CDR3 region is CASSLAEGTQYF. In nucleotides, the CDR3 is TGCGCCAGCAGCCTAGCCGAGGGGACCCAGTACTTC.

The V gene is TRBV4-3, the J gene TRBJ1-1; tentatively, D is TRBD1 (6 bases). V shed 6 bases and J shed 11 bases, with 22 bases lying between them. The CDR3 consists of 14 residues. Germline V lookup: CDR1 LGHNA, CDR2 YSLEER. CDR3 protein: CASSPDSIQGVAFF. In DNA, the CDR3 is TGCGCCAGCAGTCCCGATAGCATACAGGGAGTGGCTTTCTTT.

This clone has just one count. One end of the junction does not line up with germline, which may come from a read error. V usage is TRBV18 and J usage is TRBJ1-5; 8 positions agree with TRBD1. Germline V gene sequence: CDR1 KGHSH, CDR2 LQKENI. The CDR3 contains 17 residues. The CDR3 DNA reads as TGTGCCAGCCCACCCCAAGGGACAGGTAAGTTCTTGGGGCCCCAGCATTTT. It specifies CASPPQGTGKFLGPQHF.

CDR3 amino acids: CATQGLNQPQHF. The CDR3 DNA reads as TGTGCCACTCAGGGCCTCAATCAGCCCCAGCATTTT. V usage is TRBV28 and J usage is TRBJ1-5; possibly TRBD1 for D (5 bases). Germline-derived CDR1 and CDR2 are MDHEN and SYDVKM. V was cut by 10 bases and J by 3 bases, with 10 bases left in between. There are 12 residues in the CDR3.

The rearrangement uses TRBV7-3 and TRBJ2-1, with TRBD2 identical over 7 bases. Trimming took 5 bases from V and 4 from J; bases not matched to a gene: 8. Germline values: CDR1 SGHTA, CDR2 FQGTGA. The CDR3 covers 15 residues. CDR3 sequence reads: CASSPGERGYNEQFF. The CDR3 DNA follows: TGTGCCAGCAGCCCTGGGGAGCGGGGTTACAATGAGCAGTTCTTC.